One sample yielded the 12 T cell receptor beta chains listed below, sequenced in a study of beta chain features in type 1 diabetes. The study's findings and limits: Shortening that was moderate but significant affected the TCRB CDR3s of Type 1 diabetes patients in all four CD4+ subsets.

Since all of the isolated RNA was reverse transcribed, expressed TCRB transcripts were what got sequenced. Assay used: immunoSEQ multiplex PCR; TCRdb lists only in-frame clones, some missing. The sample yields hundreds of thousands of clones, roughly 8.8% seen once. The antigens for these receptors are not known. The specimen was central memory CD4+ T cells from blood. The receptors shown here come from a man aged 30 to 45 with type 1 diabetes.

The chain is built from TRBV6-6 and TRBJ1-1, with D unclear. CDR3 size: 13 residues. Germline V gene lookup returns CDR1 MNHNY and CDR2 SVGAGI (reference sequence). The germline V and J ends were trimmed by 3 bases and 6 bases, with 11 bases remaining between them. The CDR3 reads CASSYKGAAEAFF. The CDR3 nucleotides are TGTGCCAGCAGTTATAAGGGAGCGGCTGAAGCTTTCTTT.

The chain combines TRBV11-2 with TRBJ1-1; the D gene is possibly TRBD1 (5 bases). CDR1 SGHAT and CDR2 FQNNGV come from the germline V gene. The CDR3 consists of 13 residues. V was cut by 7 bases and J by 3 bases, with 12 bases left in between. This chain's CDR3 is CASNPGPDTEAFF. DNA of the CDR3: TGTGCCAGCAACCCGGGACCGGACACTGAAGCTTTCTTT.

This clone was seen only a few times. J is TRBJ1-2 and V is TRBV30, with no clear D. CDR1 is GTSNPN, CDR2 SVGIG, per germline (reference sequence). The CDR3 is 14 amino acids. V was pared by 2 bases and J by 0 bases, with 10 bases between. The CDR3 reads CAWSRRVSNYGYTF. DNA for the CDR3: TGTGCCTGGAGTCGGCGGGTCTCTAACTATGGCTACACCTTC. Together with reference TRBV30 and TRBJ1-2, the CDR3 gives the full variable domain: SQTIHQWPATLVQPVGSPLSLECTVEGTSNPNLYWYRQAAGRGLQLLFYSVGIGQISSEVPQNLSASRPQDRQFILSSKKLLLSDSGFYLCAWSRRVSNYGYTFGSGTRLTVV.

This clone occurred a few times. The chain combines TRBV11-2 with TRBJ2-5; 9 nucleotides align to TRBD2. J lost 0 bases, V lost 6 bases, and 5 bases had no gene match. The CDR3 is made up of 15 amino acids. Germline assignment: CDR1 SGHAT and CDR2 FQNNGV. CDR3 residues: CASSKAGGYQETQYF. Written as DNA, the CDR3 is TGTGCCAGCAGTAAAGCGGGAGGCTACCAAGAGACCCAGTACTTC.

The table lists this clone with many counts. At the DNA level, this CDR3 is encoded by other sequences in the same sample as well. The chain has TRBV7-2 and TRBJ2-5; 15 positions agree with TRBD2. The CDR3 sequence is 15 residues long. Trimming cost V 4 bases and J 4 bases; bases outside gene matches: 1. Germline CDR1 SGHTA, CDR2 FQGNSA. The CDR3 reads CASSWTSGGAETQYF. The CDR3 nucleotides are TGTGCCAGCAGCTGGACTAGCGGGGGGGCAGAGACCCAGTACTTC.

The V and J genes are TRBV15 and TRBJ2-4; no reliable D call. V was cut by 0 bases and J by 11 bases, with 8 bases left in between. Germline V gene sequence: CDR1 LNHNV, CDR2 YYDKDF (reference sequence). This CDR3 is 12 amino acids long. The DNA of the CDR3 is TGTGCCACCAGCAGAGATAATGGGCTTCAGTACTTC. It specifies CATSRDNGLQYF. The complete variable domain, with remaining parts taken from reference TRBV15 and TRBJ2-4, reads DAMVIQNPRYQVTQFGKPVTLSCSQTLNHNVMYWYQQKSSQAPKLLFHYYDKDFNNEADTPDNFQSRRPNTSFCFLDIRSPGLGDTAMYLCATSRDNGLQYFGAGTRLSVL.

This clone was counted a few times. The CDR3 bases are TGTGCCAGCTTCCGGGCCCTCGGGCAGCCCCAGCATTTT. It is translated as CASFRALGQPQHF. The V call is TRBV2, the J call TRBJ1-5; no definite D call. The germline gives CDR1 SNHLY, CDR2 FYNNEI. The CDR3 length is 13 residues. The V end was cut by 8 bases, the J end by 7 bases, with 15 bases between.

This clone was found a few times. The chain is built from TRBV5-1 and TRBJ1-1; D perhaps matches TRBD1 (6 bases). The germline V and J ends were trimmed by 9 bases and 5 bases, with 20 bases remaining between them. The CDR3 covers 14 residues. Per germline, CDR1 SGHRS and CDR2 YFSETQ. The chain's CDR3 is CATSARTGSTEAFF. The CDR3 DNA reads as TGCGCCACCTCCGCGCGTACAGGGAGTACTGAAGCTTTCTTT.

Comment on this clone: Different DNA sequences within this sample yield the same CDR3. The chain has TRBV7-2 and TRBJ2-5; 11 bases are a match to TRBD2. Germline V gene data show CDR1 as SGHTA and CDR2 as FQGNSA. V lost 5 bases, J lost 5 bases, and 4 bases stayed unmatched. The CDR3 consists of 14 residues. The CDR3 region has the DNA TGTGCCAGCAGCCCCGGGACTAGCGGCGAGACCCAGTACTTC. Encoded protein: CASSPGTSGETQYF.

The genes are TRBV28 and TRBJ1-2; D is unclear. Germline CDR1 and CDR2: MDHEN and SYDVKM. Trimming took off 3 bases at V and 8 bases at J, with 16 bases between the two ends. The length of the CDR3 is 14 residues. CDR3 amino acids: CASSLGTPGLGYTF. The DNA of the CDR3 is TGTGCCAGCAGTTTGGGTACACCAGGCCTAGGCTACACCTTC.

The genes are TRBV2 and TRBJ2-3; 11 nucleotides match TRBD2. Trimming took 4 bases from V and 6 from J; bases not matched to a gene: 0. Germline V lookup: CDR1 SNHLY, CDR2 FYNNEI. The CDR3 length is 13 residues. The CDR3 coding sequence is TGTGCCAGCAGTGGGACTAGCGGGGATACGCAGTATTTT. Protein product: CASSGTSGDTQYF.

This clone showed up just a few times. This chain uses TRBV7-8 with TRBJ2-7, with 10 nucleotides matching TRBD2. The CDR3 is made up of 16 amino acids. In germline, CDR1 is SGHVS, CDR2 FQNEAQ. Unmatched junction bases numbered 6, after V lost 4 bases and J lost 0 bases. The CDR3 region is CASSSPSGGRSYEQYF. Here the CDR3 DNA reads TGTGCCAGCAGCTCTCCTAGCGGGGGTCGCTCCTACGAGCAGTACTTC.